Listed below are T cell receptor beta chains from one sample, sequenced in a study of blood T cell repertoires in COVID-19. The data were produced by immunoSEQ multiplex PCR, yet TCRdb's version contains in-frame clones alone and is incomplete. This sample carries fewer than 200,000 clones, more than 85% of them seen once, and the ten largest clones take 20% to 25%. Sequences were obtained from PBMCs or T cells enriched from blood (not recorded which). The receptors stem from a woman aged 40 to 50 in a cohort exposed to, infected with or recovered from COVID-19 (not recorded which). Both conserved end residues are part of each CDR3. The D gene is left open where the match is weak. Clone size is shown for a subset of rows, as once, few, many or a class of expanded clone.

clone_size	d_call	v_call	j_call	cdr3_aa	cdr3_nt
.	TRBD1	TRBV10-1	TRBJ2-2	CASSGRGDRGTGELFF	TGCGCCAGCAGTGGACGCGGGGACAGGGGCACCGGGGAGCTGTTTTTT
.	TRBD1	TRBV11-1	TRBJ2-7	CASSSGTGSDEQYF	TGTGCCAGCAGCTCCGGGACAGGGAGCGACGAGCAGTACTTC
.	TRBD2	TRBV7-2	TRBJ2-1	CASSFGLAGGNEQFF	TGTGCCAGCAGCTTCGGACTAGCGGGAGGAAATGAGCAGTTCTTC
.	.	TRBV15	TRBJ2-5	CATSRGSQETQYF	TGTGCCACCAGCAGGGGCAGCCAAGAGACCCAGTACTTC
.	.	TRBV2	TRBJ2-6	CASGDTPFLGSGANVLTF	TGTGCCAGCGGGGACACCCCCTTTTTAGGTTCTGGGGCCAACGTCCTGACTTTC
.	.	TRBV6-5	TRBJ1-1	CASGSSRGTEAFF	TGTGCCAGCGGATCCTCGAGGGGGACTGAAGCTTTCTTT
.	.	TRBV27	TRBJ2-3	CASRYLGTSNPWDTQYF	TGTGCCAGCAGGTACCTTGGGACATCAAACCCTTGGGATACGCAGTATTTT
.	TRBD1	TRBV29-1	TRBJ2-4	CSVGTGSVKNIQYF	TGCAGCGTCGGGACAGGGTCAGTCAAAAACATTCAGTACTTC
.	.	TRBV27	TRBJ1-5	CASSLYPGSNQPQHF	TGTGCCAGCAGTTTATATCCGGGTTCCAATCAGCCCCAGCATTTT
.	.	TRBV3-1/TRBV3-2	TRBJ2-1	CASSQERGGEQFF	TGTGCCAGCAGCCAAGAGAGAGGGGGTGAGCAGTTCTTC
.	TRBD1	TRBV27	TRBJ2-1	CASSLSTGGIYNEQFF	TGTGCCAGCAGTTTATCGACAGGGGGTATCTACAATGAGCAGTTCTTC
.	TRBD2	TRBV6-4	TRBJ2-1	CASSEVAGGVNEQFF	TGTGCCAGCAGTGAAGTCGCGGGGGGGGTAAATGAGCAGTTCTTC
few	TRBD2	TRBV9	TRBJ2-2	CASSVGLAGTNTGELFF	TGTGCCAGCAGCGTCGGACTAGCGGGTACGAACACCGGGGAGCTGTTTTTT
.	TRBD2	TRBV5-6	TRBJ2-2	CASSFGLAGVNTGELFF	TGTGCCAGCAGCTTTGGACTAGCGGGGGTGAACACCGGGGAGCTGTTTTTT
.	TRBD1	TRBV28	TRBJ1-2	CASSVPGQVYGYTF	TGTGCCAGCAGCGTTCCGGGACAGGTGTATGGCTACACCTTC
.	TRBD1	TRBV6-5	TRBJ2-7	CASRDRGTYEQYF	TGTGCCAGCAGGGACAGGGGGACCTACGAGCAGTACTTC
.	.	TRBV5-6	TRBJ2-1	CASSPQANEQFF	TGTGCCAGCAGCCCCCAGGCCAATGAGCAGTTCTTC
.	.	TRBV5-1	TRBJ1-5	CASSLEGKPNQPQHF	TGCGCCAGCAGCTTGGAGGGGAAGCCAAATCAGCCCCAGCATTTT
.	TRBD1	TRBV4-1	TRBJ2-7	CASSQVTGSYEQYF	TGCGCCAGCAGCCAAGTGACAGGGTCCTACGAGCAGTACTTC
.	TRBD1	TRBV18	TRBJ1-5	CASSPLEGAYSNQPQHF	TGTGCCAGCTCACCACTCGAGGGGGCTTATAGCAATCAGCCCCAGCATTTT
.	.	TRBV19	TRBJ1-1	CASSMGAGALGTEAFF	TGTGCCAGTAGTATGGGCGCAGGGGCCTTGGGAACTGAAGCTTTCTTT
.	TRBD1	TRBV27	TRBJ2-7	CASSLPTGVNEQYF	TGTGCCAGCAGCCTCCCTACAGGGGTCAACGAGCAGTACTTC